Shown below are 32 T cell receptor beta chains from a single sample sequenced in a study of vaccination effects on CD4 cells after COVID-19. Their target antigens are unknown. Antigen-specific CD4+ T cells were expanded with viral peptide pools in the ViraFEST assay before sequencing. CD4+ T cell isolation took place after 10 days of culture. Nucleocapsid antibodies were negative in the vaccine recipients, who had never had SARS-CoV-2 infection. Sequencing used immunoSEQ multiplex PCR; TCRdb keeps in-frame clones, though not all of them. Of approximately 70,000 clones detected, approximately 75% appear once; the ten largest clones hold less than 3%. The material was CD4+ T cells from PBMCs cultured with HCoV-NL63 spike peptides, obtained before COVID-19 vaccination. These receptors originate from a human donor who received a COVID-19 vaccine.

The chain joins TRBV6-1 to TRBJ1-5; D is perhaps TRBD1 (5 bases). The CDR3 length is 16 residues. Trimming pared 2 bases from V and 4 bases from J, leaving 15 bases between. CDR1 MNHNS and CDR2 SASEGT come from the germline V gene. CDR3 bases: TGTGCCAGCAGTGAAAGGTCCGGGACGGGGAATCAGCCCCAGCATTTT. Its protein is CASSERSGTGNQPQHF.

The gene calls are TRBV5-6 and TRBJ1-4, with D uncertain. Deletions cut 3 bases from V and 0 bases from J, with 9 bases between. The CDR3 loop spans 15 amino acids. Germline values: CDR1 SGHDT, CDR2 YYEEEE. The CDR3 here is CASSWRHATNEKLFF. CDR3 DNA: TGTGCCAGCAGCTGGCGGCATGCAACTAATGAAAAACTGTTTTTT. The full variable domain, in which reference TRBV5-6 and TRBJ1-4 provide the parts outside the CDR3, is DAGVTQSPTHLIKTRGQQVTLRCSPKSGHDTVSWYQQALGQGPQFIFQYYEEEERQRGNFPDRFSGHQFPNYSSELNVNALLLGDSALYLCASSWRHATNEKLFFGSGTQLSVL.

The rearrangement uses TRBV6-5 and TRBJ2-1; 8 bases are a match to TRBD2. With 4 bases clipped from V and 5 bases from J, the junction kept 10 bases outside the gene matches. Germline loops: CDR1 MNHEY, CDR2 SVGAGI. The CDR3 runs 16 residues. The CDR3 coding sequence is TGTGCCAGCAGTTCCCTCGGGGGGGGGTTCAACAATGAGCAGTTCTTC. Its protein is CASSSLGGGFNNEQFF.

The chain joins TRBV6-2 or TRBV6-3 to TRBJ2-6, with D perhaps TRBD1 or TRBD2 (5 bases each). CDR1 MNHEY and CDR2 SVGEGT come from the germline V gene. CDR3 length: 20 amino acids. Trimming removed 2 bases from V and 2 bases from J, with 22 bases in between. CDR3 protein: CASSYPTGRDQLPGANVLTF. The CDR3, as DNA: TGTGCCAGCAGTTACCCGACCGGACGGGACCAACTGCCTGGGGCCAACGTCCTGACTTTC.

The chain joins TRBV11-1 to TRBJ2-3; D remains unclear. The V gene lost 3 bases and the J gene lost 5 bases, with 3 bases spanning the gap. CDR1 and CDR2 from the germline V gene are SGHAT and FQDESV (reference sequence). This CDR3 has 11 residues. The CDR3 sequence: CASSFQDTQYF. CDR3 coding DNA: TGTGCCAGCAGCTTCCAAGATACGCAGTATTTT.

The V gene is TRBV3-1 (or the pseudogene TRBV3-2), the J gene TRBJ2-1; D possibly matches TRBD1 or TRBD2 (5 bases each). V was shortened by 3 bases and J by 10 bases, with 19 bases between the two germline ends. There are 15 residues in the CDR3. Germline CDR1 and CDR2: LGHDT and YNNKEL (reference sequence). CDR3: CASSHRRDHKEEQFF. Written as DNA, the CDR3 is TGTGCCAGCAGCCATCGCCGGGACCACAAGGAAGAGCAGTTCTTC.

The V call is TRBV6-2 or TRBV6-3, the J call TRBJ1-1; a weak D match, TRBD1 (5 bases). The CDR3 spans 14 residues. V dropped 3 bases and J dropped 5 bases, with 13 bases sitting between them. Germline loops: CDR1 MNHEY, CDR2 SVGEGT. CDR3 coding DNA: TGTGCCAGCAGTTATAATGGGGGGAGAACTGAAGCTTTCTTT. Translating it yields CASSYNGGRTEAFF.

This clone appeared a single time. J is TRBJ1-1 and V is TRBV7-7; no clear D gene. Trimming stripped 2 bases from V and 1 base from J, with 5 bases between. Looked up from germline, CDR1 is SSHAT and CDR2 is FNYEAQ (reference sequence). This CDR3 is 13 amino acids long. CDR3 nucleotide sequence: TGTGCCAGCAGCTTACAGGAGAACACTGAAGCTTTCTTT. It codes for CASSLQENTEAFF.

The genes are TRBV28 and TRBJ1-2; no clear D gene. Germline V gene data show CDR1 as MDHEN and CDR2 as SYDVKM. Trimming pared 6 bases from V and 0 bases from J, leaving 11 bases between. The CDR3 is 14 residues long. DNA for the CDR3: TGTGCCAGCAGGCGGACGGCGACTAACTATGGCTACACCTTC. This sequence encodes CASRRTATNYGYTF.

The chain combines TRBV6-6 with TRBJ1-2, with TRBD1 matching 7 bases. V lost 8 bases and J lost 8; bases outside the gene matches: 11. CDR3 length equals 13 residues. Germline V gene data show CDR1 as MNHNY and CDR2 as SVGAGI (reference sequence). CDR3 residues: CASGGGAEGGYTF. CDR3 in DNA: TGTGCCAGCGGAGGGGGCGCTGAGGGCGGCTACACCTTC.

V and J are TRBV27 and TRBJ1-2; the match to TRBD1 covers 8 bases. Germline lookup yields CDR1 MNHEY and CDR2 SMNVEV (reference sequence). The CDR3 has 15 amino acids. J lost 1 base, V lost 3 bases, and 4 bases had no gene match. The CDR3: CASSLNRGSNYGYTF. In nucleotides, the CDR3 is TGTGCCAGCAGTTTGAACAGGGGGAGTAACTATGGCTACACCTTC.

The gene calls are TRBV29-1 and TRBJ2-5; TRBD2 aligns across 8 bases. V gave up 6 bases and J gave up 5 bases; unmatched junction bases: 11. The CDR3 has 14 amino acids. The germline gives CDR1 SQVTM, CDR2 ANQGSEA. CDR3 sequence (DNA): TGCAGCGTAGCGTACGGGGGGGCCGGGGAGACCCAGTACTTC. Translated: CSVAYGGAGETQYF.

V is TRBV3-1 (or the pseudogene TRBV3-2) and J is TRBJ1-2, with unresolved D. Trimming shortened V by 0 bases and J by 8 bases, and 13 bases separated the two germline ends. CDR1 and CDR2 (germline): LGHDT, YNNKEL (reference sequence). CDR3 length: 14 residues. CDR3 sequence (DNA): TGTGCCAGCAGCCAAGATCATGAGGGCAGGGGCTACACCTTC. It codes for CASSQDHEGRGYTF.

This chain links TRBV3-1 (or the pseudogene TRBV3-2) with TRBJ1-5, with 7 bases lining up with TRBD1. J gave up 3 bases and V 7 bases, and 6 bases lay outside the gene matches. Germline V gene data show CDR1 as LGHDT and CDR2 as YNNKEL (reference sequence). CDR3 length: 14 residues. CDR3 amino acids: CASTLGTDNQPQHF. The CDR3 DNA reads as TGTGCCAGCACCCTCGGGACAGACAATCAGCCCCAGCATTTT.

V is TRBV30 and J is TRBJ1-2, with no clear D. Between the trimmed V and J ends, which lost 4 bases and 4 bases, there was a span of 7 bases. Germline V lookup: CDR1 GTSNPN, CDR2 SVGIG (reference sequence). The CDR3 has 11 amino acids. The CDR3 spells CAWNRGYGYTF. The CDR3 DNA is TGTGCCTGGAATCGGGGCTATGGCTACACCTTC.

The rearrangement links TRBV18 to TRBJ2-7; D is uncertain. Trimming shortened V by 0 bases and J by 5 bases, and 8 bases separated the two germline ends. Germline lookup yields CDR1 KGHSH and CDR2 LQKENI. This CDR3 region has 13 residues. As DNA, the CDR3 is TGTGCCAGCTCACCACCGGGCAGCCACGAGCAGTACGTC. Residues: CASSPPGSHEQYV.

V usage is TRBV7-2 and J usage is TRBJ2-2; 7 bases map to TRBD2. The V gene's germline CDR1 is SGHTA and CDR2 FQGNSA. The CDR3 covers 14 residues. V lost 5 bases to trimming and J lost 4 bases; unmatched junction nucleotides: 4. The CDR3 DNA reads TGTGCCAGCAGCACCCCTAGCGGCACCGGGGAGCTGTTTTTT. It is translated as CASSTPSGTGELFF.

This clone was detected only once. The chain combines TRBV28 with TRBJ1-1, with D hard to call. The V and J ends lost 5 bases and 4 bases respectively, with 11 bases between them. This CDR3 region has 13 residues. The germline CDR1 and CDR2 sequences are MDHEN and SYDVKM. This chain's CDR3 is CASSAPEATEAFF. CDR3 coding DNA: TGTGCCAGCAGTGCCCCGGAGGCCACTGAAGCTTTCTTT. The variable domain in full, completed from reference TRBV28 and TRBJ1-1, reads DVKVTQSSRYLVKRTGEKVFLECVQDMDHENMFWYRQDPGLGLRLIYFSYDVKMKEKGDIPEGYSVSREKKERFSLILESASTNQTSMYLCASSAPEATEAFFGQGTRLTVV.

This clone was found a few times. This chain uses TRBV18 with TRBJ1-2, with 7 nucleotides matching TRBD1. This CDR3 region has 13 residues. CDR1 is KGHSH and CDR2 is LQKENI in the germline V gene. The trim removed 4 bases at V and 6 bases at J, leaving 5 bases unmatched. CDR3 in amino acids: CASSRQGGNGYTF. In nucleotides, the CDR3 is TGTGCCAGCTCACGACAGGGAGGGAATGGCTACACCTTC.

The chain links TRBV5-1 to TRBJ1-1; perhaps TRBD1 as D (6 bases). Germline CDR1 SGHRS, CDR2 YFSETQ. This CDR3 has 14 residues. V was pared by 0 bases and J by 4 bases, with 10 bases between. The CDR3 coding sequence is TGCGCCAGCAGCTTGGGCACAGGGAGCACTGAAGCTTTCTTT. Amino acids: CASSLGTGSTEAFF.

This clone showed up just once. The V call is TRBV28, the J call TRBJ2-3; 11 nucleotides match TRBD2. The CDR3 sequence is 14 residues long. The junction had 7 bases not matched to a gene; V was cut back by 10 bases and J by 4 bases. Germline V gene data show CDR1 as MDHEN and CDR2 as SYDVKM. CDR3 protein: CAIRLAGIADTQYF. The CDR3 DNA is TGTGCCATCCGACTAGCGGGGATAGCAGATACGCAGTATTTT. Full variable domain (missing parts from reference TRBV28 and TRBJ2-3): DVKVTQSSRYLVKRTGEKVFLECVQDMDHENMFWYRQDPGLGLRLIYFSYDVKMKEKGDIPEGYSVSREKKERFSLILESASTNQTSMYLCAIRLAGIADTQYFGPGTRLTVL.

This clone turned up a few times. The chain is built from TRBV10-3 and TRBJ2-5; D ambiguous. The germline V gene encodes CDR1 ENHRY and CDR2 SYGVKD. Between the trimmed V and J ends, which lost 3 bases and 4 bases, there was a span of 18 bases. This CDR3 has 16 amino acids. CDR3 loop: CAISDPMGLGVETQYF. The CDR3 DNA is TGTGCCATCAGTGATCCCATGGGTTTGGGCGTAGAGACCCAGTACTTC.

The chain couples TRBV12-3 or TRBV12-4 to TRBJ1-3; the D gene is possibly TRBD1 (5 bases). V was clipped by 7 bases and J by 8 bases, with 9 bases between them. This CDR3 comprises 11 residues. The CDR3 loop is CASKLGDTIYF. DNA for the CDR3: TGTGCCAGCAAACTGGGGGACACCATATATTTT.

The genes are TRBV5-1 and TRBJ1-1; 8 bases agree with TRBD1. In germline, CDR1 is SGHRS, CDR2 YFSETQ. V lost 0 bases, J lost 8 bases, and 9 bases stayed unmatched. The CDR3 spans 15 residues. The CDR3 nucleotides read TGCGCCAGCAGCTTGGGACAGGGGCCGGAAGAGGAAGCTTTCTTT. Protein product: CASSLGQGPEEEAFF. Full variable domain (remainder filled in from reference TRBV5-1 and TRBJ1-1): KAGVTQTPRYLIKTRGQQVTLSCSPISGHRSVSWYQQTPGQGLQFLFEYFSETQRNKGNFPGRFSGRQFSNSRSEMNVSTLELGDSALYLCASSLGQGPEEEAFFGQGTRLTVV.

V usage is TRBV9 and J usage is TRBJ2-2, with D perhaps matching TRBD2 (6 bases). This CDR3 contains 16 residues. The ends were cut back, 1 base at V and 3 bases at J, with 13 bases in the middle. Germline V gene lookup returns CDR1 SGDLS and CDR2 YYNGEE. The CDR3 coding sequence is TGTGCCAGCAGCGTATTAGGAGGGGCCGACACCGGGGAGCTGTTTTTT. It codes for CASSVLGGADTGELFF.

The rearrangement joins TRBV6-6 to TRBJ1-3; no clear D. V lost 3 bases and J 0 bases, leaving 12 bases between the germline ends. The CDR3 sequence is 16 residues long. Germline-derived CDR1 and CDR2 are MNHNY and SVGAGI (reference sequence). CDR3 coding DNA: TGTGCCAGCAGTTATAATCCGGGCCGCTCTGGAAACACCATATATTTT. It translates to CASSYNPGRSGNTIYF.

V and J are TRBV19 and TRBJ1-1; TRBD1 is a possible D gene (5 bases). V shed 6 bases and J shed 6 bases, with 20 bases lying between them. CDR3 length: 15 residues. CDR1 and CDR2 from the germline V gene are LNHDA and SQIVND (reference sequence). The CDR3 DNA is TGTGCCAGTAGCAACAGGACCTGGTTATCTTCTGAAGCTTTCTTT. It codes for CASSNRTWLSSEAFF.

The chain links TRBV6-6 to TRBJ2-2; D perhaps matches TRBD1 (7 bases). The CDR3 sequence is 14 residues long. From germline, CDR1 is MNHNY and CDR2 SVGAGI (reference sequence). V lost 2 bases and J 7 bases, leaving 11 bases between the germline ends. This CDR3 is CASSYNRGGGELFF. The CDR3 DNA sequence: TGTGCCAGCAGTTACAACAGGGGAGGCGGGGAGCTGTTTTTT.

A remark on this clone: The sample holds other DNA sequences that translate to the same CDR3. The chain recombines TRBV30 with TRBJ1-3, with D uncertain. V was cut by 0 bases and J by 4 bases, with 7 bases left in between. The CDR3 is made up of 13 amino acids. Per germline, CDR1 GTSNPN and CDR2 SVGIG (reference sequence). The CDR3 loop is CAWSVAPGNTIYF. The CDR3 coding sequence is TGTGCCTGGAGTGTTGCGCCGGGAAACACCATATATTTT. Complete variable domain (other parts from reference TRBV30 and TRBJ1-3): SQTIHQWPATLVQPVGSPLSLECTVEGTSNPNLYWYRQAAGRGLQLLFYSVGIGQISSEVPQNLSASRPQDRQFILSSKKLLLSDSGFYLCAWSVAPGNTIYFGEGSWLTVV.

The CDR3 DNA is TGTGCCATCAGTAGGGATAGCAATCAGCCCCAGCATTTT. Translated, it gives CAISRDSNQPQHF. This rearrangement joins TRBV10-3 to TRBJ1-5; D not certain. The CDR3 is made up of 13 amino acids. The germline V gene has CDR1 ENHRY and CDR2 SYGVKD. V was trimmed by 5 bases and J by 0 bases, leaving 5 bases between them.

This chain joins TRBV4-3 and TRBJ2-5; D may match TRBD1 or TRBD2 (6 bases each). CDR1 is LGHNA, CDR2 YSLEER, per germline. V was shortened by 1 base and J by 7 bases, with 22 bases between the two germline ends. This CDR3 has 17 residues. The CDR3 spells CASSQAETGGGVATQYF. The CDR3 DNA is TGCGCCAGCAGCCAAGCCGAGACAGGCGGCGGGGTGGCGACCCAGTACTTC.

As DNA, the CDR3 is TGTGCCAGCAGCCAAAGGACAGGGGGCACAGATACGCAGTATTTT. It specifies CASSQRTGGTDTQYF. The chain carries TRBV6-2 or TRBV6-3 and TRBJ2-3; 9 bases align to TRBD1. The germline gives CDR1 MNHEY, CDR2 SVGEGT. The CDR3 is made up of 15 amino acids. Losses at the gene ends were 6 bases for V and 1 base for J; bases not matched to a gene: 5.